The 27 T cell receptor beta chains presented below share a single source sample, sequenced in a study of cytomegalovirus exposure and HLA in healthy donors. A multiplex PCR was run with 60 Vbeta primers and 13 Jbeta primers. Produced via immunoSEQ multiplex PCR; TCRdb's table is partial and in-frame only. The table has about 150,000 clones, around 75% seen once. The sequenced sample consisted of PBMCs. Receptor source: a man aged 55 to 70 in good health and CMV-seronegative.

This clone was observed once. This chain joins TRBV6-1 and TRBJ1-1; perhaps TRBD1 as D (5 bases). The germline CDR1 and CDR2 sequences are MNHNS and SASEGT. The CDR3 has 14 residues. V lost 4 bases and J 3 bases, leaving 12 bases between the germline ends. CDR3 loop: CASSGLDRDTEAFF. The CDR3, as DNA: TGTGCCAGCAGTGGACTCGACAGAGACACTGAAGCTTTCTTT.

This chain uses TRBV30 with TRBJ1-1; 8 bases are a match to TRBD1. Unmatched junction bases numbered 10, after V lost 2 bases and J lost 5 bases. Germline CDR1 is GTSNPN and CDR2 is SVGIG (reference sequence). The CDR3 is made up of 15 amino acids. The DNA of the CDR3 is TGTGCCTGGAGTACCAGGGGGCGCGGGGTAACTGAAGCTTTCTTT. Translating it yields CAWSTRGRGVTEAFF.

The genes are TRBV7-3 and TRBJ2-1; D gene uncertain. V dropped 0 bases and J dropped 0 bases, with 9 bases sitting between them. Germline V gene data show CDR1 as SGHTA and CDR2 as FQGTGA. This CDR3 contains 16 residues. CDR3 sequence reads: CASSLTKALSYNEQFF. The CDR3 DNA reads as TGTGCCAGCAGCTTAACGAAAGCCCTCTCCTACAATGAGCAGTTCTTC.

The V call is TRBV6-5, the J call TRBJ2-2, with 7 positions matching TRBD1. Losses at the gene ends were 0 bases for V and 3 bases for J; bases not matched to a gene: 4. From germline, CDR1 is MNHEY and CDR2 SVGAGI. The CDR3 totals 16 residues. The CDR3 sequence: CASSYSGGWDTGELFF. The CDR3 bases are TGTGCCAGCAGTTACTCAGGGGGCTGGGACACCGGGGAGCTGTTTTTT.

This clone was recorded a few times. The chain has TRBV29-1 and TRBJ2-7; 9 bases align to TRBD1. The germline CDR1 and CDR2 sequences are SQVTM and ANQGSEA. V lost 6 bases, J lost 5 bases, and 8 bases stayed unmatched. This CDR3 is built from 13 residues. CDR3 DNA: TGCAGCGTGCTAACAGGGGGCTTGAACGAGCAGTACTTC. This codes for CSVLTGGLNEQYF.

The CDR3 is CASSSQGTSGKAVISSSYNEQFF. CDR3 DNA sequence: TGTGCCAGCAGTTCACAAGGGACTAGCGGGAAGGCCGTAATATCGAGCTCCTACAATGAGCAGTTCTTC. This chain uses TRBV27 with TRBJ2-1, with TRBD2 identical over 13 bases. Germline V CDR1 and CDR2: MNHEY, SMNVEV (reference sequence). CDR3 length: 23 residues. J gave up 0 bases and V 4 bases, and 21 bases lay outside the gene matches.

CDR3 DNA: TGCGCCAGCAGACCAGATCTAGCGGGAGGCTACAATGAGCAGTTCTTC. Protein sequence: CASRPDLAGGYNEQFF. The V call is TRBV5-1, the J call TRBJ2-1; 11 bases are shared with TRBD2. Germline loops: CDR1 SGHRS, CDR2 YFSETQ. The CDR3 totals 16 residues. Trimming removed 5 bases from V and 3 bases from J; junction bases left unmatched: 7. The full variable domain, rest sourced from reference TRBV5-1 and TRBJ2-1, is KAGVTQTPRYLIKTRGQQVTLSCSPISGHRSVSWYQQTPGQGLQFLFEYFSETQRNKGNFPGRFSGRQFSNSRSEMNVSTLELGDSALYLCASRPDLAGGYNEQFFGPGTRLTVL.

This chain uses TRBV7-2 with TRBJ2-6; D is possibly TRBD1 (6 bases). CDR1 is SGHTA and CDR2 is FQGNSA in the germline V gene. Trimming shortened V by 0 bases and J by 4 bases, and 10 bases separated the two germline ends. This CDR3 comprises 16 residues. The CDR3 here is CASSLAGAPGANVLTF. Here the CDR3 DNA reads TGTGCCAGCAGCTTAGCGGGGGCCCCCGGGGCCAACGTCCTGACTTTC.

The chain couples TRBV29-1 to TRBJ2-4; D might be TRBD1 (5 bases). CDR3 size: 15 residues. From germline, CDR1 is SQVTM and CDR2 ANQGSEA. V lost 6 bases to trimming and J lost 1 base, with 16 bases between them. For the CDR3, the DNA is TGCAGCGTCCAAGGGGAAGCCCTCGCCAAAAACATTCAGTACTTC. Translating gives CSVQGEALAKNIQYF.

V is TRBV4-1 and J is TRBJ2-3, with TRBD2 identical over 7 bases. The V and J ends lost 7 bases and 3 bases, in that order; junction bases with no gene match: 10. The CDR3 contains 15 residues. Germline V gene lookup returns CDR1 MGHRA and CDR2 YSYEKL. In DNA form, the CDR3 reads TGCGCCAGCACTTGGGGTCAGCGGGAAACAGATACGCAGTATTTT. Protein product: CASTWGQRETDTQYF.

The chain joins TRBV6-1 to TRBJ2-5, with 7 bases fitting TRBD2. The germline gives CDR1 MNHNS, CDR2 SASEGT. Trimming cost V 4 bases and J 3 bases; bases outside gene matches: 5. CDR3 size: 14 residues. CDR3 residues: CASSVEGLEETQYF. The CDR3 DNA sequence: TGTGCCAGCAGTGTGGAAGGACTAGAAGAGACCCAGTACTTC.

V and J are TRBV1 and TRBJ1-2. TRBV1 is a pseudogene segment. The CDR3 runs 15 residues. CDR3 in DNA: TGCACCAGCAGCCAAGAGGAACCGGGTAACTATGGCTACACCTTC. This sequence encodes CTSSQEEPGNYGYTF.

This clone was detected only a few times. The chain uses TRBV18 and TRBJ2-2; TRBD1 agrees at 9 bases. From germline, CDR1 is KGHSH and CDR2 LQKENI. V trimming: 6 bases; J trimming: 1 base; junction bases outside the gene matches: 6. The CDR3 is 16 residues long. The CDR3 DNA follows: TGTGCCAGCTCGCCGAACAGGGGGCAGAACACCGGGGAGCTGTTTTTT. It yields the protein CASSPNRGQNTGELFF.

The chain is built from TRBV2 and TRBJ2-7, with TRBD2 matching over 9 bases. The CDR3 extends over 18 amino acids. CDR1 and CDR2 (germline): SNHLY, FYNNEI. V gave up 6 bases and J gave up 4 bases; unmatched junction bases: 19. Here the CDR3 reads CASSTPGTSWGGTYEQYF. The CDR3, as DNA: TGTGCCAGCAGCACCCCCGGGACTAGCTGGGGGGGAACTTACGAGCAGTACTTC.

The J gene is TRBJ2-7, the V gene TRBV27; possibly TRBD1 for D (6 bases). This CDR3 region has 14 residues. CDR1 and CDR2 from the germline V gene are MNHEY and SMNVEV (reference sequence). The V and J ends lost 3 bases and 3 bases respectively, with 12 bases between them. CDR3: CASSLGAGVYEQYF. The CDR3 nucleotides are TGTGCCAGCAGTTTGGGAGCAGGGGTCTACGAGCAGTACTTC.

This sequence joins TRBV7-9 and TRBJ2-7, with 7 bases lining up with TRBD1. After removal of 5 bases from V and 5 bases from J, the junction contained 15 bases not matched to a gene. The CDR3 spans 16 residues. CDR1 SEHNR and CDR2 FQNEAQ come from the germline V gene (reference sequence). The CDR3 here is CASSPPTGDANNEQYF. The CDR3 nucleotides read TGTGCCAGCAGCCCGCCTACAGGGGACGCCAACAACGAGCAGTACTTC.

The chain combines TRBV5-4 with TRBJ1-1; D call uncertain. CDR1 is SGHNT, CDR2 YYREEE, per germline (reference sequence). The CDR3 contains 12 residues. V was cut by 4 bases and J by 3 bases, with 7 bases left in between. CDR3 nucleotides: TGTGCCAGCAGCCTTCCGGACACTGAAGCTTTCTTT. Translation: CASSLPDTEAFF.

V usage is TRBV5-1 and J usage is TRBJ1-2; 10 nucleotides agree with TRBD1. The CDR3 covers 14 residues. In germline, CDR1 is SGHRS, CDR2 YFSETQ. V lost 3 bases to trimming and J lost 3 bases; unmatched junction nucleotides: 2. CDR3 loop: CASSSGQGDYGYTF. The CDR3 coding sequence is TGCGCCAGCAGCTCTGGACAGGGGGACTATGGCTACACCTTC.

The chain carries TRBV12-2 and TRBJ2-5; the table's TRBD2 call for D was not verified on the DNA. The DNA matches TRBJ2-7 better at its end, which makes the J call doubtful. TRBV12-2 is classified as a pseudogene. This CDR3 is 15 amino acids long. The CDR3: CASQSSGRSSYEQYF. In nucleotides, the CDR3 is TGTGCAAGTCAGAGTAGCGGGAGAAGTTCCTACGAGCAGTACTTC.

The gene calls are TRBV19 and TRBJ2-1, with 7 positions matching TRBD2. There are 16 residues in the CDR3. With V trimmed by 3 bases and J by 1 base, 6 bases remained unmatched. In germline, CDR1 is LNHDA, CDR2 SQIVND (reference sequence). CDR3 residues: CASSMKAGASYNEQFF. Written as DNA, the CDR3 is TGTGCCAGTAGTATGAAGGCGGGAGCTTCCTACAATGAGCAGTTCTTC. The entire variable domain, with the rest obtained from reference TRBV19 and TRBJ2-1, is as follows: DGGITQSPKYLFRKEGQNVTLSCEQNLNHDAMYWYRQDPGQGLRLIYYSQIVNDFQKGDIAEGYSVSREKKESFPLTVTSAQKNPTAFYLCASSMKAGASYNEQFFGPGTRLTVL.

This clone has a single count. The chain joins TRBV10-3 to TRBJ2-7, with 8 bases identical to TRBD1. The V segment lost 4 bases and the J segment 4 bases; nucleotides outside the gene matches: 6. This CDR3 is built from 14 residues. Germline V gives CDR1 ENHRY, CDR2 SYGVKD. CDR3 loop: CAISGTGKGYEQYF. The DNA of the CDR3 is TGTGCCATCAGTGGGACAGGGAAGGGGTACGAGCAGTACTTC.

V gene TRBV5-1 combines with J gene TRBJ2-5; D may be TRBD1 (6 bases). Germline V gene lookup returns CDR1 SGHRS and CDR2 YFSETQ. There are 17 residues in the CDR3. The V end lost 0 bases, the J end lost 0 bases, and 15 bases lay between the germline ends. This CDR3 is CASSLEDIRQDQETQYF. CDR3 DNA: TGCGCCAGCAGCTTGGAGGATATAAGACAGGACCAAGAGACCCAGTACTTC.

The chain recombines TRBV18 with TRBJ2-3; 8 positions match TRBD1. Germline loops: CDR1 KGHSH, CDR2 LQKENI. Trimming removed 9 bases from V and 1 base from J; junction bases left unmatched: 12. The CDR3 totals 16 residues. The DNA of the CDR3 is TGTGCCAGTACAAAAGAGCCGACAGGGGGCACAGATACGCAGTATTTT. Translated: CASTKEPTGGTDTQYF.

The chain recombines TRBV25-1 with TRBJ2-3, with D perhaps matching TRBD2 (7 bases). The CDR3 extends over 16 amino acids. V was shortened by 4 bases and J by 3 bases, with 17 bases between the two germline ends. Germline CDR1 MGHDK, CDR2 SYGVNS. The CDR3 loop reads CASSVGGAGDTDTQYF. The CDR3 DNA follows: TGTGCCAGCAGTGTTGGGGGGGCGGGAGATACAGATACGCAGTATTTT.

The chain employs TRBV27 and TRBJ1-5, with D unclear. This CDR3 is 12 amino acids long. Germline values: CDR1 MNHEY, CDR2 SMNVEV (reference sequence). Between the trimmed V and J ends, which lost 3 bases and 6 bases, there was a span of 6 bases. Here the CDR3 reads CASSFEGQPQHF. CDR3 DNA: TGTGCCAGCAGTTTTGAGGGTCAGCCCCAGCATTTT.

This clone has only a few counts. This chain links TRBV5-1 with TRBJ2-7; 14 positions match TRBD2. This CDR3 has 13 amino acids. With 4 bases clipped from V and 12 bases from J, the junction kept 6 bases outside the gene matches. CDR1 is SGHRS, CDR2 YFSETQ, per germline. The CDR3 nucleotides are TGCGCCAGCAGCCCGACTAGCGGGAGGGCCGCGTACTTC. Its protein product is CASSPTSGRAAYF.

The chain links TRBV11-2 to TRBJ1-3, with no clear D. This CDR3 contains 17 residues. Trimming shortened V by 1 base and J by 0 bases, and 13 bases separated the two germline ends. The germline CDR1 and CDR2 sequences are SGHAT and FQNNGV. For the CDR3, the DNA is TGTGCCAGCAGCTTAGGCAAGGCAGGAAACTCTGGAAACACCATATATTTT. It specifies CASSLGKAGNSGNTIYF.